This TCR beta chain was captured by sequencing in a study of spatial heterogeneity in lung cancer. Whole-study context: Median follow-up for sequenced PBMC samples was about 22 months after resection, when such samples existed. The study, taken as a whole, reports: The appearance of ubiquitous expanded tumor TCRs in blood was greater at resection than follow-up.

V trimming: 0 bases; J trimming: 7 bases; junction bases outside the gene matches: 4. CDR3 length: 15 residues. CDR1 and CDR2 (germline): SGHRS, YFSETQ. Time point noted: blood at routine non-recurrence follow-up after resection. Whole RNA from tumor, nontumor lung or frozen PBMC was sequenced unsorted. The presence of a unique molecular identifier marked each TCR cDNA molecule. TCRdb analysed the 5' RACE reads with MiXCR anew, one entry per CDR3 protein. The sample consists of roughly 99,000 distinct CDR3 sequences, 15% to 20% of them appearing once. Comments on this clonotype: Antigen: not known.

The receptor was derived from a male donor with early-stage non-small cell lung cancer. The sequenced sample was PBMCs, obtained at follow-up. V usage is TRBV5-1 and J usage is TRBJ1-6; 7 bases align to TRBD1. Here the CDR3 DNA reads TGCGCCAGCAGCTTGGCCGGACAGGCGAATTCACCCCTCCACTTT. Protein product: CASSLAGQANSPLHF.